This T cell receptor beta chain came from a study of cytomegalovirus exposure and HLA in healthy donors. Germline lookup yields CDR1 SGHRS and CDR2 YFSETQ. The CDR3 totals 17 residues. Between the trimmed V and J ends, which lost 0 bases and 2 bases, there was a span of 16 bases. Use of 60 Vbeta and 13 Jbeta primers characterized the PCR. Profiling relied on immunoSEQ multiplex PCR, and the TCRdb table lists in-frame clones only, not all of them. Of 110,000 to 150,000 clones listed, roughly 9.8% are singletons. This receptor was obtained from a man aged 45-60 years in good health and CMV-seronegative. The V call is TRBV5-1, the J call TRBJ2-3; maybe TRBD1 (6 bases). The sequencing sample was made of PBMCs. The CDR3 protein is CASSLASRQGPTDTQYF. CDR3 coding DNA: TGCGCCAGCAGCTTGGCCAGTCGGCAGGGGCCCACAGATACGCAGTATTTT.